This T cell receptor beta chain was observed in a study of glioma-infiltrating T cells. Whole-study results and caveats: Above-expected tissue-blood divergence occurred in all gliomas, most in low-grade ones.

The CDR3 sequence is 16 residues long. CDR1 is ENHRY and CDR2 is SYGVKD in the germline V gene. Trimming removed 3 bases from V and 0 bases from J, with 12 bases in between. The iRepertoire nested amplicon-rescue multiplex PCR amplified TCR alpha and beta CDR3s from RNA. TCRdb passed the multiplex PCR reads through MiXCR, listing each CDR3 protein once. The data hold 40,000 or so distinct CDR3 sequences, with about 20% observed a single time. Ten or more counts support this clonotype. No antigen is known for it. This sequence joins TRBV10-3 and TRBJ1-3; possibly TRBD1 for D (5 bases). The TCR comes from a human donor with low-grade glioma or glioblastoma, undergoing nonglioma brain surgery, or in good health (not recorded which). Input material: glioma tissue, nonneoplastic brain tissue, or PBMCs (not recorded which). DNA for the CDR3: TGTGCCATCAGTGATGACAGCGAAAACTCTGGAAACACCATATATTTT. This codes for CAISDDSENSGNTIYF.